The sequence of this T cell receptor (beta chain) was determined in a study of Ad26.COV2.S vaccination and SARS-CoV-2 variants. Notes on the study in general: TCR breadth and depth estimates may have understated total T cell responses.

This CDR3 is built from 14 residues. Trimming stripped 3 bases from V and 4 bases from J, with 12 bases between. Germline V gives CDR1 MNHEY, CDR2 SMNVEV (reference sequence). Generated by immunoSEQ multiplex PCR, the TCRdb table keeps only in-frame clones and is missing some. This sample has over 400,000 clones, with approximately 90% found just once. Treatment reported: roughly 20 received Ad26.COV2.S at low or high dose, single or two shots; 5 received placebo; per-sample allocation not given. The investigators took samples on day 63 after the first vaccine or placebo injection. An adult aged 18-55 years in Boston served as the donor. Ad26.COV2.S expressed prefusion-stabilized spike from the original Wuhan strain. Regarding this clone: Its specificity is not known.

Source: peripheral blood, taken in a trial of Ad26.COV2.S vaccine versus placebo. The sequence came from a person aged 18-60 years who received the Ad26.COV2.S COVID-19 vaccine or a placebo. The chain carries TRBV27 and TRBJ1-1; maybe TRBD1 (6 bases). CDR3 sequence: CASSLSTGITEAFF. In DNA form, the CDR3 reads TGTGCCAGCAGTTTGTCAACAGGGATCACTGAAGCTTTCTTT.